This entry describes one TCR beta chain. The antigen remains unidentified. The Oncomine TCR Beta short-read assay was applied to DNA of cultured CD4+ T cells. In TCRdb, the PCR reads were re-called with MiXCR into one record per CDR3 protein. The repertoire has about 5,000 distinct CDR3 sequences, roughly 46% of them found once; the top ten carry 44%. The record originates from a study of vaccination and CD4 T cells after COVID-19. The V gene's germline CDR1 is DFQATT and CDR2 SNEGSKA (reference sequence). With V trimmed by 4 bases and J by 4 bases, 11 bases remained unmatched. CDR3 length: 15 amino acids. As to treatment: roughly ten-day PBMC culture with coronavirus spike peptide pools or control peptides (ViraFEST assay). Peptide-pool expansion of antigen-specific T cells preceded TCR sequencing in ViraFEST.

The sample in question was CD4+ T cells from blood, cultured in vitro, obtained after SARS-CoV-2 vaccination. The sequence came from a human donor who had recovered from COVID-19. V usage is TRBV20-1 and J usage is TRBJ1-1; 8 bases align to TRBD1. CDR3 amino acids: CSANGQGVPITEAFF. The CDR3 DNA reads TGCAGTGCTAATGGACAGGGTGTGCCGATCACTGAAGCTTTCTTT.